The source of this TCR beta chain is a study of shared clonotypes between healthy human individuals. Study as a whole: A couple of women and three men aged 18 to 49 served as donors.

The assay was immunoSEQ multiplex PCR, and TCRdb's table has in-frame clones only and misses some. The sample lists about 2.3 million clones, just over 90% seen once, with 0.39% in the top ten. This CDR3 has 16 amino acids. With 2 bases removed from V and 3 bases from J, the gap between germline ends came to 16 bases. CDR1 is LNHNV, CDR2 YYDKDF, per germline (reference sequence). Regarding the study as a whole: Donors were few, which limited the genetic and exposure-history diversity represented. The study found lower generation probabilities in non-shared clonotypes than in those shared by all four donors.

As concerns this clone: What it binds is not known.

The rearrangement joins TRBV15 to TRBJ1-1; D remains ambiguous. This clonotype was sampled from a man younger than 35 in good health. Some clones in this sample may be carry-over from other donors' samples. The sample was naive CD4+ T cells from PBMCs. Indicated subset: CD45RA+ positively selected. The CDR3 loop is CATSRSDAGGDTEAFF. The CDR3, as DNA: TGTGCCACCAGCAGATCGGACGCCGGCGGGGACACTGAAGCTTTCTTT.